The 24 T cell receptor beta chains reported below all come from one sample, sequenced in a study of Ad26.COV2.S vaccination and SARS-CoV-2 variants. Only in-frame clones appear in the TCRdb table, and some are missing; sequencing was by immunoSEQ multiplex PCR. The sample has fewer than 800,000 clones; roughly 90% are singletons. As to treatment: some 19 received Ad26.COV2.S at low or high dose, single or two shots; a few received placebo; per-sample allocation not given. Sampling was done on day 63 after the first vaccine or placebo injection. The material sequenced was peripheral blood, taken in a trial of Ad26.COV2.S vaccine versus placebo. Receptors originate from a person between 18 and 60 years old who received the Ad26.COV2.S COVID-19 vaccine or a placebo.

The chain couples TRBV18 to TRBJ2-7; D call uncertain. Germline assignment: CDR1 KGHSH and CDR2 LQKENI. This CDR3 has 15 amino acids. V was cut by 3 bases and J by 0 bases, with 12 bases left in between. The CDR3, as DNA: TGTGCCAGCTCACCGGGGAACCAACTCTCCTACGAGCAGTACTTC. It yields the protein CASSPGNQLSYEQYF.

The V and J genes are TRBV5-1 and TRBJ1-3; D not resolved. CDR3 length: 19 residues. Germline V lookup: CDR1 SGHRS, CDR2 YFSETQ. Trimming took 2 bases from V and 0 from J, leaving 21 bases between them. The CDR3 here is CASSFRRPTSSDSGNTIYF. CDR3 bases: TGCGCCAGCAGCTTCAGGAGACCAACCTCCTCCGACTCTGGAAACACCATATATTTT. Together with reference TRBV5-1 and TRBJ1-3, the CDR3 gives the full variable domain: KAGVTQTPRYLIKTRGQQVTLSCSPISGHRSVSWYQQTPGQGLQFLFEYFSETQRNKGNFPGRFSGRQFSNSRSEMNVSTLELGDSALYLCASSFRRPTSSDSGNTIYFGEGSWLTVV.

The chain couples TRBV18 to TRBJ1-5; maybe TRBD1 (5 bases). Germline values: CDR1 KGHSH, CDR2 LQKENI. Trimming took 3 bases from V and 2 from J, leaving 11 bases between them. The CDR3 length is 15 residues. The CDR3 is CASSPQGGGNQPQHF. CDR3 coding DNA: TGTGCCAGCTCACCGCAGGGAGGGGGCAATCAGCCCCAGCATTTT.

The V and J genes are TRBV3-1 (or the pseudogene TRBV3-2) and TRBJ2-5; 9 positions agree with TRBD1. Losses at the gene ends were 9 bases for V and 3 bases for J; bases not matched to a gene: 5. The CDR3 has 13 residues. Germline V gives CDR1 LGHDT, CDR2 YNNKEL (reference sequence). The CDR3 coding sequence is TGTGCCAGTATACGACAGGGGGAAGAGACCCAGTACTTC. It yields the protein CASIRQGEETQYF.

The sample holds a few counts of this clone. The CDR3: CASSLSGDGFSLHF. In DNA form, the CDR3 reads TGTGCCAGCAGTCTTTCAGGCGATGGGTTCTCCCTCCACTTT. The chain is built from TRBV6-6 and TRBJ1-6; D call uncertain. CDR1 is MNHNY, CDR2 SVGAGI, per germline (reference sequence). This CDR3 is built from 14 residues. Between the trimmed V and J ends, which lost 5 bases and 14 bases, there was a span of 19 bases.

This clone was counted a few times. This chain connects TRBV19 to TRBJ1-5; no clear D gene. CDR3 size: 14 residues. V dropped 5 bases and J dropped 3 bases, with 11 bases sitting between them. Germline V gene data show CDR1 as LNHDA and CDR2 as SQIVND (reference sequence). The CDR3 bases are TGTGCCAGTAGTGGAACAGCTTTCAATCAGCCCCAGCATTTT. It encodes CASSGTAFNQPQHF.

The CDR3 loop is CASSLAGTDLGNTIYF. In nucleotides, the CDR3 is TGTGCCAGCAGCTTGGCCGGGACAGATCTTGGAAACACCATATATTTT. The rearrangement joins TRBV7-9 to TRBJ1-3; TRBD1 aligns across 7 bases. V lost 3 bases and J lost 3; bases outside the gene matches: 8. Germline-derived CDR1 and CDR2 are SEHNR and FQNEAQ (reference sequence). This CDR3 has 16 residues.

This clone was seen only once. The rearrangement links TRBV7-2 to TRBJ1-4; 9 bases agree with TRBD1. CDR1 and CDR2 from the germline V gene are SGHTA and FQGNSA. The CDR3 covers 16 residues. J was trimmed by 7 bases and V by 5 bases; bases with no gene match: 11. The CDR3 coding sequence is TGTGCCAGCAGCACGGGAAAGGGACAGGGTGCTGAAAAACTGTTTTTT. Translating gives CASSTGKGQGAEKLFF.

This chain uses TRBV18 with TRBJ2-7; 7 positions match TRBD1. V shed 2 bases, J shed 7 bases, and the junction held 8 bases outside the gene matches. This CDR3 has 14 amino acids. In germline, CDR1 is KGHSH, CDR2 LQKENI. The CDR3 sequence: CASSPSTGSGEQYF. The CDR3 DNA reads TGTGCCAGCTCACCATCGACAGGGTCGGGGGAGCAGTACTTC. Combining the CDR3 with reference TRBV18 and TRBJ2-7 gives the whole variable domain NAGVMQNPRHLVRRRGQEARLRCSPMKGHSHVYWYRQLPEEGLKFMVYLQKENIIDESGMPKERFSAEFPKEGPSILRIQQVVRGDSAAYFCASSPSTGSGEQYFGPGTRLTVT.

The J gene is TRBJ1-6, the V gene TRBV27; D gene uncertain. Germline loops: CDR1 MNHEY, CDR2 SMNVEV (reference sequence). Trimming left V 0 bases short and J 9 bases short, with 12 bases between. This CDR3 spans 15 amino acids. CDR3 sequence (DNA): TGTGCCAGCAGTTTATCGAGCAGTCGGAGTTCACCCCTCCACTTT. It encodes CASSLSSSRSSPLHF.

The rearrangement links TRBV4-1 to TRBJ2-3, with 12 bases that match TRBD2. Germline CDR1 and CDR2: MGHRA and YSYEKL. The CDR3 is 16 residues long. J lost 4 bases, V lost 2 bases, and 4 bases had no gene match. The CDR3 DNA is TGCGCCAGCAGCCAACTACTAGCGGGGGGCGCAGATACGCAGTATTTT. As protein: CASSQLLAGGADTQYF.

The chain recombines TRBV19 with TRBJ1-2, with a weak D call TRBD1 (5 bases). The V gene lost 4 bases and the J gene lost 1 base, with 19 bases spanning the gap. CDR3 length: 17 residues. Germline V CDR1 and CDR2: LNHDA, SQIVND (reference sequence). The CDR3: CASSNWFGTSSNYGYTF. CDR3 nucleotides: TGTGCCAGTAGTAACTGGTTCGGGACCTCAAGTAACTATGGCTACACCTTC.

The gene calls are TRBV5-4 and TRBJ2-1; perhaps TRBD2 as D (6 bases). CDR3 size: 13 residues. CDR1 is SGHNT, CDR2 YYREEE, per germline (reference sequence). The V end lost 4 bases, the J end lost 7 bases, and 12 bases lay between the germline ends. The CDR3 spells CASSPGSGNEQFF. In DNA form, the CDR3 reads TGTGCCAGCAGCCCCGGTAGCGGTAATGAGCAGTTCTTC.

The chain employs TRBV12-3 or TRBV12-4 and TRBJ1-5; 7 positions match TRBD1. The J segment lost 4 bases and the V segment lost 6 bases, leaving 3 bases of the junction unmatched. This CDR3 region has 13 residues. The CDR3 nucleotides read TGTGCCAGCAGACAGGGGAGAAATCAGCCCCAGCATTTT. This codes for CASRQGRNQPQHF.

The gene calls are TRBV10-3 and TRBJ2-1; possible D gene TRBD1, 6 bases. Germline V gene data show CDR1 as ENHRY and CDR2 as SYGVKD. The CDR3 extends over 14 amino acids. V was clipped by 3 bases and J by 1 base, with 7 bases between them. The CDR3 loop reads CAISEQGSYNEQFF. The CDR3 DNA reads TGTGCCATCAGTGAACAGGGATCCTACAATGAGCAGTTCTTC.

This chain joins TRBV12-3 or TRBV12-4 and TRBJ1-1; D not certain. V lost 6 bases, J lost 0 bases, and 8 bases lay in between. The CDR3 extends over 13 amino acids. The CDR3, as DNA: TGTGCCAGCAGGAGATCATTGAACACTGAAGCTTTCTTT. As protein: CASRRSLNTEAFF.

The chain carries TRBV5-4 and TRBJ2-5, with a tentative D call TRBD1 (6 bases). With 4 bases removed from V and 2 bases from J, the gap between germline ends came to 9 bases. Germline CDR1 is SGHNT and CDR2 is YYREEE (reference sequence). This CDR3 region has 13 residues. The CDR3 loop reads CASSRDMQETQYF. DNA for the CDR3: TGTGCCAGCAGCCGGGACATGCAAGAGACCCAGTACTTC.

The rearrangement joins TRBV7-6 to TRBJ2-5, with D unresolved. This CDR3 has 15 residues. The V gene's germline CDR1 is SGHVS and CDR2 FNYEAQ. V was trimmed by 0 bases and J by 3 bases, leaving 11 bases between them. CDR3 sequence (DNA): TGTGCCAGCAGCTTAGCCGGACCGCTAAAAGAGACCCAGTACTTC. This sequence encodes CASSLAGPLKETQYF.

On this clone: Distinct nucleotide sequences in the sample also encode this CDR3. The chain uses TRBV29-1 and TRBJ1-1; D ambiguous. Per the germline V gene, CDR1 is SQVTM and CDR2 is ANQGSEA. CDR3 size: 11 residues. Trimming left V 3 bases short and J 1 base short, with 3 bases between. As DNA, the CDR3 is TGCAGCGTTGACAGGAACACTGAAGCTTTCTTT. It specifies CSVDRNTEAFF.

The chain has TRBV14 and TRBJ2-3; 8 bases are shared with TRBD1. Germline assignment: CDR1 SGHDN and CDR2 FVKESK. V shed 4 bases and J 2 bases; nucleotides not matched to a gene: 8. The CDR3 covers 16 residues. This CDR3 reads CASSPIRDRPTDTQYF. Written as DNA, the CDR3 is TGTGCCAGCAGCCCAATCCGGGACAGGCCCACAGATACGCAGTATTTT.

The J gene is TRBJ1-6, the V gene TRBV5-1; unclear D gene. Germline CDR1 SGHRS, CDR2 YFSETQ. This CDR3 has 14 residues. Trimming left V 2 bases short and J 8 bases short, with 11 bases between. The CDR3 loop is CASSFAPYDSPLHF. Here the CDR3 DNA reads TGCGCCAGCAGCTTCGCCCCTTACGATTCACCCCTCCACTTT.

V gene TRBV5-1 combines with J gene TRBJ2-1; 7 bases are shared with TRBD2. The germline gives CDR1 SGHRS, CDR2 YFSETQ. CDR3 size: 14 residues. J gave up 6 bases and V 2 bases, and 5 bases lay outside the gene matches. CDR3 DNA sequence: TGCGCCAGCAGCTTCGGGGGGTCAGTCAATGAGCAGTTCTTC. Its translation is CASSFGGSVNEQFF.

CDR3: CASSQGVIPDTQYF. In nucleotides, the CDR3 is TGTGCCAGCAGCCAAGGAGTAATCCCAGATACGCAGTATTTT. The genes are TRBV3-1 (or the pseudogene TRBV3-2) and TRBJ2-3, with D uncertain. The V end was cut by 1 base, the J end by 4 bases, with 9 bases between. CDR3 length: 14 residues. Germline CDR1 and CDR2: LGHDT and YNNKEL (reference sequence).

The chain joins TRBV28 to TRBJ1-4; unclear D gene. CDR1 MDHEN and CDR2 SYDVKM come from the germline V gene. The CDR3 totals 12 residues. The germline V and J ends were trimmed by 6 bases and 5 bases, with 7 bases remaining between them. The CDR3 here is CASRAQNEKLFF. CDR3 in DNA: TGTGCCAGCAGGGCCCAGAATGAAAAACTGTTTTTT.